Following are 18 T cell receptor beta chains from one sample sequenced in a study of blood T cell repertoires in COVID-19. Only in-frame clones appear in the TCRdb table, and some are missing; sequencing was by immunoSEQ multiplex PCR. Altogether 150,000 or so clones are present, 70% to 80% being singletons, with the ten largest covering around 8%. The specimen sequenced was peripheral blood. The source is a woman between 55 and 75 years old with COVID-19, enrolled during active disease.

Regarding this clone: The junction departs from germline at one end; a sequencing error may be responsible. CDR3 bases: TGTGCCAGCAAAGGAGGACAGATCTCGTTT. Residues: CASKGGQISF. The chain combines TRBV2 with TRBJ1-6, with a tentative D call TRBD1 (6 bases). CDR3 length equals 10 residues. Germline loops: CDR1 SNHLY, CDR2 FYNNEI.

V and J are TRBV30 and TRBJ1-4; no reliable D call. CDR3 length: 13 residues. Looked up from germline, CDR1 is GTSNPN and CDR2 is SVGIG (reference sequence). Trimming took off 0 bases at V and 3 bases at J, with 5 bases between the two ends. The CDR3 DNA reads as TGTGCCTGGAGTGTATCGTCTAATGAAAAACTGTTTTTT. Translation: CAWSVSSNEKLFF.

This chain links TRBV28 with TRBJ2-5; 7 bases map to TRBD1. There are 14 residues in the CDR3. Germline V CDR1 and CDR2: MDHEN, SYDVKM. The V and J ends lost 4 bases and 3 bases, in that order; junction bases with no gene match: 5. CDR3 in DNA: TGTGCCAGCAGTTCAGGGGGTTATAAAGAGACCCAGTACTTC. It translates to CASSSGGYKETQYF.

The J gene is TRBJ1-2, the V gene TRBV7-2; TRBD1 matches 11 bases. Per germline, CDR1 SGHTA and CDR2 FQGNSA. The CDR3 is 16 amino acids. With V trimmed by 3 bases and J by 4 bases, 7 bases remained unmatched. The CDR3 nucleotides read TGTGCCAGCAGCTTGGCCGGGACAGGGGGAATCTATGGCTACACCTTC. It encodes CASSLAGTGGIYGYTF.

This CDR3 reads CAITGQGTREQYF. In DNA, the CDR3 is TGTGCCATCACGGGGCAGGGGACGCGCGAGCAGTACTTC. V and J are TRBV10-3 and TRBJ2-7; D possibly corresponds to TRBD1 (6 bases). Trimming removed 7 bases from V and 6 bases from J, with 16 bases in between. The CDR3 sequence is 13 residues long. In germline, CDR1 is ENHRY, CDR2 SYGVKD.

This rearrangement joins TRBV7-3 to TRBJ2-3, with 9 bases aligning to TRBD2. With 3 bases clipped from V and 1 base from J, the junction kept 5 bases outside the gene matches. Germline CDR1 reads SGHTA; CDR2 reads FQGTGA. The CDR3 has 16 amino acids. This chain's CDR3 is CASSFGGRAGTDTQYF. The CDR3 DNA reads as TGTGCCAGCAGCTTTGGCGGGAGGGCCGGCACAGATACGCAGTATTTT.

The chain carries TRBV6-5 and TRBJ1-5; D remains unclear. Trimming pared 7 bases from V and 6 bases from J, leaving 10 bases between. CDR3 length: 12 amino acids. Germline CDR1 reads MNHEY; CDR2 reads SVGAGI. The CDR3 DNA follows: TGTGCCAGCACGGGGTGGGGTCAGCCCCAGCATTTT. It encodes CASTGWGQPQHF.

This rearrangement joins TRBV27 to TRBJ2-2; 14 nucleotides align to TRBD2. Germline loops: CDR1 MNHEY, CDR2 SMNVEV (reference sequence). The CDR3 is 19 amino acids. The J segment lost 1 base and the V segment lost 0 bases, leaving 4 bases of the junction unmatched. CDR3 bases: TGTGCCAGCAGTTTATCGGGACTAGCGGGGGCCCGGAACACCGGGGAGCTGTTTTTT. Protein sequence: CASSLSGLAGARNTGELFF.

The chain uses TRBV12-3 or TRBV12-4 and TRBJ2-1, with D unresolved. V lost 2 bases, J lost 8 bases, and 10 bases lay in between. The CDR3 has 13 residues. The CDR3 coding sequence is TGTGCCAGCAGTTTAAGTTCAGTCGATGAGCAGTTCTTC. Its translation: CASSLSSVDEQFF.

The chain has TRBV28 and TRBJ2-1; TRBD1 matches 8 bases. CDR1 and CDR2 from the germline V gene are MDHEN and SYDVKM. This CDR3 has 19 residues. Germline trimming cut 6 bases from V and 3 bases from J; bases unmatched to any gene: 19. For the CDR3, the DNA is TGTGCCAGCAGCTCCACACAGGGGGAGTCATTCAGGTTCTACAATGAGCAGTTCTTC. Translated: CASSSTQGESFRFYNEQFF.

The chain employs TRBV28 and TRBJ1-4; D gene ambiguous. The CDR3 sequence is 12 residues long. Germline values: CDR1 MDHEN, CDR2 SYDVKM. V lost 3 bases and J lost 10, with 9 bases in between. The CDR3: CASSLDAGKLFF. The CDR3 DNA reads as TGTGCCAGCAGTTTGGATGCGGGAAAACTGTTTTTT.

This chain connects TRBV7-2 to TRBJ2-3, with D perhaps matching TRBD1 (5 bases). The V end was cut by 5 bases, the J end by 4 bases, with 13 bases between. This CDR3 is built from 14 residues. CDR1 is SGHTA and CDR2 is FQGNSA in the germline V gene. The CDR3, as DNA: TGTGCCAGCAGCCCGGTGGGGCCCCCAGATACGCAGTATTTT. Its protein is CASSPVGPPDTQYF.

This clone was observed a few times. This sequence joins TRBV5-4 and TRBJ2-5; 10 nucleotides align to TRBD1. The CDR3 consists of 15 residues. Germline V gene sequence: CDR1 SGHNT, CDR2 YYREEE (reference sequence). Trimming removed 5 bases from V and 5 bases from J; junction bases left unmatched: 9. CDR3 in amino acids: CASSQDRGSGETQYF. In DNA, the CDR3 is TGTGCCAGCAGTCAGGACAGGGGGTCGGGGGAGACCCAGTACTTC.

The genes are TRBV6-2 or TRBV6-3 and TRBJ2-2; the D gene is possibly TRBD2 (5 bases). The germline CDR1 and CDR2 sequences are MNHEY and SVGEGT. V gave up 2 bases and J gave up 0 bases, with 7 bases separating them. This CDR3 spans 15 amino acids. The chain's CDR3 is CASSYGSANTGELFF. As DNA, the CDR3 is TGTGCCAGCAGTTACGGTAGCGCGAACACCGGGGAGCTGTTTTTT.

This clone came up once. The chain recombines TRBV15 with TRBJ2-1; D may be TRBD2 (6 bases). The germline V gene encodes CDR1 LNHNV and CDR2 YYDKDF (reference sequence). The CDR3 spans 18 residues. V lost 3 bases and J 0 bases, leaving 18 bases between the germline ends. CDR3 amino acids: CATSSVKGLLSSYNEQFF. The CDR3 bases are TGTGCCACCAGCAGCGTGAAGGGACTCCTGAGCTCCTACAATGAGCAGTTCTTC. Complete variable domain (other parts from reference TRBV15 and TRBJ2-1): DAMVIQNPRYQVTQFGKPVTLSCSQTLNHNVMYWYQQKSSQAPKLLFHYYDKDFNNEADTPDNFQSRRPNTSFCFLDIRSPGLGDTAMYLCATSSVKGLLSSYNEQFFGPGTRLTVL.

This sequence joins TRBV4-1 and TRBJ1-2, with a possible D match to TRBD1 (6 bases). The germline V gene encodes CDR1 MGHRA and CDR2 YSYEKL. Trimming took 0 bases from V and 2 from J, leaving 7 bases between them. This CDR3 contains 14 residues. For the CDR3, the DNA is TGCGCCAGCAGCCAAGATACAGGGAACTATGGCTACACCTTC. This encodes CASSQDTGNYGYTF.

This chain connects TRBV6-5 to TRBJ1-2; 8 bases are shared with TRBD1. V lost 2 bases, J lost 4 bases, and 3 bases stayed unmatched. Germline CDR1 reads MNHEY; CDR2 reads SVGAGI. This CDR3 has 14 residues. The CDR3, as DNA: TGTGCCAGCAGTTACGATCAGGGGGCCTATGGCTACACCTTC. Translated: CASSYDQGAYGYTF.

The chain couples TRBV6-2 or TRBV6-3 to TRBJ1-4; TRBD1 is a possible D gene (6 bases). The CDR3 is 15 amino acids. Germline CDR1 MNHEY, CDR2 SVGEGT. Deletions cut 5 bases from V and 5 bases from J, with 15 bases between. The CDR3 nucleotides are TGTGCCAGCAGTGACAAGGACAGACCAAATGAAAAACTGTTTTTT. It specifies CASSDKDRPNEKLFF.